A selection of T cell receptor beta chains follows, all from one sample in a study of neurological immune-mediated disorders. TCRdb ran MiXCR on the 5' RACE reads and lists one entry per CDR3 protein. This table has about 15,000 distinct CDR3 sequences, 3.5% appearing once. The sample consisted of CD8+ T cells from blood. Receptors were obtained from a woman aged 35 to 49 in good health. The CDR3 runs from the conserved cysteine through the conserved F or W. A D gene is named only where the DNA matches it firmly. Part of the rows lack a size; the others show once, few, many or a class for expanded clones.

D,length,J,size,V,CDR3,DNA
TRBD1,13,TRBJ2-7,many,TRBV6-5,CASLGTENYEQYF,TGTGCCAGCCTCGGGACAGAGAACTACGAGCAGTACTTC
.,15,TRBJ1-5,many,TRBV28,CASSFSGQINQPQHF,TGTGCCAGCAGTTTCTCGGGCCAGATCAATCAGCCCCAGCATTTT
.,14,TRBJ2-7,many,TRBV28,CASKETGDLYEQYF,TGTGCCAGCAAAGAAACAGGAGACCTATACGAGCAGTACTTC
TRBD1,15,TRBJ2-5,.,TRBV24-1,CATSRSQGAAETQYF,TGTGCCACCAGTAGGTCGCAGGGGGCTGCGGAGACCCAGTACTTC
.,16,TRBJ2-2,many,TRBV4-3,CASSQDPRITTGELFF,TGCGCCAGCAGCCAAGATCCCCGAATAACAACCGGGGAGCTGTTTTTT
.,13,TRBJ2-5,many,TRBV7-2,CASSPDRSGTQYF,TGTGCCAGCAGCCCCGACAGGTCAGGGACCCAGTACTTC
.,12,TRBJ2-1,many,TRBV7-9,CASSYDRNEQFF,TGTGCCAGCAGCTACGACCGAAATGAGCAGTTCTTC
TRBD1,14,TRBJ1-2,many,TRBV25-1,CASSETDRDYGYTF,TGTGCCAGCAGTGAAACGGACAGGGACTATGGCTACACCTTC
TRBD1,15,TRBJ2-7,many,TRBV28,CASSAGTGGLYEQYF,TGTGCCAGCAGCGCCGGGACAGGGGGACTCTACGAGCAGTACTTC
.,16,TRBJ2-1,many,TRBV21-1,CASSRAGPLPRNEQFF,TGTGCCAGCAGCAGAGCGGGACCACTCCCACGAAATGAGCAGTTCTTC
TRBD1,14,TRBJ2-7,large,TRBV3-1,CASSNRDRAYEQYF,TGTGCCAGCAGCAACCGGGACAGGGCCTACGAGCAGTACTTC
.,11,TRBJ1-4,many,TRBV7-9,CASSSSEKLFF,TGTGCCAGCAGCTCGAGTGAAAAACTGTTTTTT
.,14,TRBJ1-5,many,TRBV11-2,CASSRPGEVQPQHF,TGTGCCAGCAGTCGACCAGGGGAGGTGCAGCCCCAGCATTTT
.,11,TRBJ2-1,many,TRBV18,CASSPAVEQFF,TGTGCCAGCTCACCTGCGGTTGAGCAGTTCTTC
TRBD1,14,TRBJ2-5,many,TRBV28,CASTRLRDRWTQYF,TGTGCCAGCACTCGACTCCGGGACAGGTGGACCCAGTACTTC